Listed below are T cell receptor beta chains from one sample, sequenced in a study of cytomegalovirus exposure and HLA in healthy donors. Here immunoSEQ multiplex PCR was the method, and the copy in TCRdb shows in-frame clones only, minus some. The table shows about 82,000 clones, with approximately 90% occurring only once. Sample: PBMCs. All receptors derive from a man aged 18-30 years in good health and CMV-seronegative. Each CDR3 is given with its conserved first and last residue. D genes are given only for firm matches. Clone size, where shown, is once, few, many, or a class for clones that have expanded.

clone_size cdr3_length j_call d_call v_call cdr3_nt cdr3_aa
once 17 TRBJ1-6 - TRBV6-1 TGTGCCAGCAGTGAATCGGGTATCGGATCGTATAATTCACCCCTCCACTTT CASSESGIGSYNSPLHF
- 16 TRBJ2-2 TRBD2 TRBV7-2 TGTGCCAGCAGCTTGGGCGGGGGGTATGGTGACCGGGAGCTGTTTTTT CASSLGGGYGDRELFF
few 15 TRBJ2-2 - TRBV5-1 TGCGCCAGCAGCTTCACAGGGAGAAACACCGGGGAGCTGTTTTTT CASSFTGRNTGELFF
- 15 TRBJ1-5 - TRBV2 TGTGCCAGCAGCCCCGTCGGGGGACCCAATCAGCCCCAGCATTTT CASSPVGGPNQPQHF
- 14 TRBJ2-7 - TRBV10-1 TGCGCCAGCAGTGAGGAACGGGTTTGGTACGAGCAGTACTTC CASSEERVWYEQYF
- 14 TRBJ2-7 - TRBV21-1 TGTGCCAGCAGCATTTGGCAGGATAACTACGAGCAGTACTTC CASSIWQDNYEQYF
- 16 TRBJ2-7 TRBD2 TRBV28 TGTGCCAGCAGCCCTTACAGCTTTAGCGGGAGAGACGAGCAGTACTTC CASSPYSFSGRDEQYF
- 15 TRBJ1-1 TRBD1 TRBV6-5 TGTGCCAGCACCCTACAGGGGTTGGGGAACACTGAAGCTTTCTTT CASTLQGLGNTEAFF
- 13 TRBJ1-2 - TRBV19 TGTGCCAGTAGTATGGAGAGAACATATGGCTACACCTTC CASSMERTYGYTF
few 14 TRBJ1-4 - TRBV7-9 TGTGCCAGCAGCTTCCAGTTTTCCCGGAGTGAACTGTTTTTT CASSFQFSRSELFF
- 16 TRBJ1-1 TRBD1 TRBV19 TGTGCCAGTAGTTCACCCGGGGGACAGGGGGTCCTGGAGGCTTTCTTT CASSSPGGQGVLEAFF
- 17 TRBJ2-1 TRBD1 TRBV5-1 TGCGCCAGCAGCTCTTCAGGGGGTCGGAGCTCCTACAATGAGCAGTTCTTC CASSSSGGRSSYNEQFF
- 15 TRBJ2-1 TRBD2 TRBV7-3 TGTGCCAGCAGCTTACGACTAGCGGGTTACAATGAGCAGTTCTTC CASSLRLAGYNEQFF
- 16 TRBJ1-2 - TRBV4-3 TGCGCCAGCAGCCCAATTAGAGGCACGTGGGCGGGAGGCTACACCTTC CASSPIRGTWAGGYTF
- 18 TRBJ2-6 TRBD1 TRBV5-1 TGCGCCAGCAGCTCGGGACAGGGGCTCCCCTCTGGGGCCAACGTCCTGACTTTC CASSSGQGLPSGANVLTF
- 15 TRBJ1-5 - TRBV2 TGTGCCAGCAGTGAGCAGGGGCATAGCAATCAGCCCCAGCATTTT CASSEQGHSNQPQHF
- 14 TRBJ2-1 - TRBV15 TGTGCCACCAGCCCGCGCTGGGCTGGGTCTGAGCAGTTCTTC CATSPRWAGSEQFF
- 14 TRBJ2-3 - TRBV5-6 TGTGCCAGCAGTTATAACTCAGCGGGAGATACGCAGTATTTT CASSYNSAGDTQYF
- 13 TRBJ1-4 TRBD1 TRBV28 TGTGCCAGCAGTTTTCAGGGGGATGAAAAACTGTTTTTT CASSFQGDEKLFF
- 15 TRBJ1-2 - TRBV28 TGTGCCAGCAGCCCATTCCGTCAGGGTAACTATGGCTACACCTTC CASSPFRQGNYGYTF
- 14 TRBJ2-2 - TRBV6-5 TGTGCCAGCACCAAAAGCGGTTTTACCGGGGAGCTGTTTTTT CASTKSGFTGELFF
- 16 TRBJ2-5 TRBD2 TRBV4-2 TGTGCCAGCAGCGAAGATCCGGGCTCGGGGGGGGAGACCCAGTACTTC CASSEDPGSGGETQYF
- 15 TRBJ1-2 TRBD1 TRBV5-1 TGCGCCAGCAGCTCCCCGGGACAGACGTTCTATGGCTACACCTTC CASSSPGQTFYGYTF
- 17 TRBJ2-3 - TRBV4-2 TGTGCCAGCAGCACCGGCCGAACTAGCCCCGGCGAGCATACGCAGTATTTT CASSTGRTSPGEHTQYF
- 13 TRBJ2-1 - TRBV5-6 TGTGCCAGCAGCTCCGACAGGCCGAGTGAGCAGTTCTTC CASSSDRPSEQFF
- 17 TRBJ2-7 TRBD2 TRBV13 TGTGCCAGCAGCGAATTTCGACTAGCGGGAACATCCTACGAGCAGTACTTC CASSEFRLAGTSYEQYF
- 13 TRBJ2-7 - TRBV4-3 TGCGCCAGCAGCCAAGACAGGGACTACGAGCAGTACTTC CASSQDRDYEQYF
- 13 TRBJ2-7 - TRBV18 TGTGCCAGCTCACGCCCTGAGGCCTACGAGCAGTACTTC CASSRPEAYEQYF
few 14 TRBJ1-4 - TRBV15 TGTGCCACCAAGCAGGTCGCAACTAATGAAAAACTGTTTTTT CATKQVATNEKLFF